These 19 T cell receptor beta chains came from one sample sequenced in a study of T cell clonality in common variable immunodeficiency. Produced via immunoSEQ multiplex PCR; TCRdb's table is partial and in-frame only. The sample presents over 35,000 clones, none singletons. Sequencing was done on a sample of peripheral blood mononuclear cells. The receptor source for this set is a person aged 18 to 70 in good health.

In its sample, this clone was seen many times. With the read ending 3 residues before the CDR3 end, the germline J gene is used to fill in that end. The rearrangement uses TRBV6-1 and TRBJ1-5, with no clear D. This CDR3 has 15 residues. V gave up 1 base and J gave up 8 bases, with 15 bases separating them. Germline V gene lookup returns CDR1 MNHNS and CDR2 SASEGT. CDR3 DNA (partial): TGTGCCAGCAGTGAAGGAGATAATTCCGGGGAGCCC. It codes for CASSEGDNSGEP. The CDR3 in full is CASSEGDNSGEPQHF.

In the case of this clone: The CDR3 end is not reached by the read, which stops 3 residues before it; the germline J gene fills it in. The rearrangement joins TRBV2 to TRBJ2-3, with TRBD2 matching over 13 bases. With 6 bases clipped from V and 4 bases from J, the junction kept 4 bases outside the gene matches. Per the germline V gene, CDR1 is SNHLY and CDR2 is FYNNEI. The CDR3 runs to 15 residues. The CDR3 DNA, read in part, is TGTGCCAGCAGGGGAACTAGCGGGAGGGCAGATACG. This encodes CASRGTSGRADT. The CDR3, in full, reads CASRGTSGRADTQYF. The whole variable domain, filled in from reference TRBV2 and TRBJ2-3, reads EPEVTQTPSHQVTQMGQEVILRCVPISNHLYFYWYRQILGQKVEFLVSFYNNEISEKSEIFDDQFSVERPDGSNFTLKIRSTKLEDSAMYFCASRGTSGRADTQYFGPGTRLTVL.

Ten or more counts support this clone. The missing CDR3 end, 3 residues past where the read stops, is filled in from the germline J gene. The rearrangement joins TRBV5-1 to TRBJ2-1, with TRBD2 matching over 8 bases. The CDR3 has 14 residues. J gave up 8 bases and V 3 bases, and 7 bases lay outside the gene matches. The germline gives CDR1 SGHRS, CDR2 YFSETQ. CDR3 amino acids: CASSSGLVDDEQFF. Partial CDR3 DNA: TGCGCCAGCAGCTCGGGACTAGTTGACGATGAG.

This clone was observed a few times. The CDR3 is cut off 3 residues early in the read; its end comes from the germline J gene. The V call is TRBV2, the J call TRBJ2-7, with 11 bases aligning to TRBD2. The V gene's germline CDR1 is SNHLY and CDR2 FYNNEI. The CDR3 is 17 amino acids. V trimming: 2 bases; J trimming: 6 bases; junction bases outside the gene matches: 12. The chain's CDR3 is CASSELLVAGGPAEQYF. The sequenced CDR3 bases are TGTGCCAGCAGTGAATTACTGGTAGCGGGAGGGCCGGCCGAG.

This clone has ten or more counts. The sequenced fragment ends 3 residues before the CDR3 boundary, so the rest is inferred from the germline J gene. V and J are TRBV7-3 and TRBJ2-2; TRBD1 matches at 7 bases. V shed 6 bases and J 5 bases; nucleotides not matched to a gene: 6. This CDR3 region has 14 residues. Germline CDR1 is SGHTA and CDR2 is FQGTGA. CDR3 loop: CASRPGQQTGELFF. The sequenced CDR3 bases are TGTGCCAGCAGGCCGGGACAGCAGACCGGGGAG.

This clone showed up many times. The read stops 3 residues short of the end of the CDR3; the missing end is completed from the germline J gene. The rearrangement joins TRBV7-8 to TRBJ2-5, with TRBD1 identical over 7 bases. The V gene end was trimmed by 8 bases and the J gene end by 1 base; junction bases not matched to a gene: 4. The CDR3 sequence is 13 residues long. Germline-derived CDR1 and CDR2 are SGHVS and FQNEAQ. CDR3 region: CASRDRVQETQYF. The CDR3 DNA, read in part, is TGTGCCAGCCGCGACAGGGTCCAAGAGACC.

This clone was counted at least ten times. Incomplete CDR3 DNA: TGTGCCAGCAGCCCCCAGGAGACC. Protein product: CASSPQET. The CDR3 as a whole reads CASSPQETQYF. V is TRBV7-9 and J is TRBJ2-5; D not resolved. The read stops 3 residues short of the end of the CDR3; the missing end is completed from the germline J gene. In germline, CDR1 is SEHNR, CDR2 FQNEAQ (reference sequence). V was trimmed by 5 bases and J by 5 bases, leaving 6 bases between them. CDR3 length equals 11 residues.

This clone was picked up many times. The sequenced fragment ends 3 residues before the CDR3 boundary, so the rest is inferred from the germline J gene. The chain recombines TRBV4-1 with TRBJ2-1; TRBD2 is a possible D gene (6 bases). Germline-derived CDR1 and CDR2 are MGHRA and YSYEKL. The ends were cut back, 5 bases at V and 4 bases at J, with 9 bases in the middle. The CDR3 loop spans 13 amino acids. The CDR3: CASSVSGYNEQFF. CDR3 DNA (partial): TGCGCCAGCAGCGTTAGCGGATACAATGAG.

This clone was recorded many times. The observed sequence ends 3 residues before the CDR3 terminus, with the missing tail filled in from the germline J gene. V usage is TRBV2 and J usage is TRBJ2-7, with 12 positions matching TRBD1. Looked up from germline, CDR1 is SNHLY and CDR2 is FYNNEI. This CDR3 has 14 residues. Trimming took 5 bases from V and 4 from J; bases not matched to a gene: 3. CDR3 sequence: CASSPGQGAYEQYF. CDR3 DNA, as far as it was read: TGTGCCAGCAGTCCGGGACAGGGGGCTTACGAG. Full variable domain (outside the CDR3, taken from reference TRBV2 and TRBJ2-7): EPEVTQTPSHQVTQMGQEVILRCVPISNHLYFYWYRQILGQKVEFLVSFYNNEISEKSEIFDDQFSVERPDGSNFTLKIRSTKLEDSAMYFCASSPGQGAYEQYFGPGTRLTVT.

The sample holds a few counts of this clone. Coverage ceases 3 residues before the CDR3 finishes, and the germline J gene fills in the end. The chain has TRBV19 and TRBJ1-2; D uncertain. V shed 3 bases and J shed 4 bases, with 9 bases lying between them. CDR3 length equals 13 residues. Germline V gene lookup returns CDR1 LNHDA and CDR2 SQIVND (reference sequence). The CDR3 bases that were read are TGTGCCAGTAGTATTATGCAGGCCTATGGC. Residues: CASSIMQAYG. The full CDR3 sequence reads CASSIMQAYGYTF.

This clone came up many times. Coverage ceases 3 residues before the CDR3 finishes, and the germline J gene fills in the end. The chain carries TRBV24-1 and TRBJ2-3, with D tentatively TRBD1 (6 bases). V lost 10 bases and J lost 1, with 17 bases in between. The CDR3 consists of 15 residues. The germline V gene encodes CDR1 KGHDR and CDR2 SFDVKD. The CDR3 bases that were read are TGTGCCACTACGAGCCGGGACACCGGCACAGATACG. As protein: CATTSRDTGTDT. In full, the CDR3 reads CATTSRDTGTDTQYF.

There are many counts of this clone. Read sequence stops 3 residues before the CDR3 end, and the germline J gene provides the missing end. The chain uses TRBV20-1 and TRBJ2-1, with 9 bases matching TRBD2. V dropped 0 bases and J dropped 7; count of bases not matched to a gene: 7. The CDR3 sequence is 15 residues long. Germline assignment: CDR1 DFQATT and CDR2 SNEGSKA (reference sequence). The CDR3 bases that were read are TGCAGTGCTAGAGACCTAGCGGGGCAAGGGAATGAG. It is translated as CSARDLAGQGNE. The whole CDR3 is CSARDLAGQGNEQFF.

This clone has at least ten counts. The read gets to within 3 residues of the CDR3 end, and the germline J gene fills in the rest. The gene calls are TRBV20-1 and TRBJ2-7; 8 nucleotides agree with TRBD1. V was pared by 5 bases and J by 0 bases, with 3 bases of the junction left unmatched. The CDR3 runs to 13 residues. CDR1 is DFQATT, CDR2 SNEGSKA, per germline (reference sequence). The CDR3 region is CSARQGLSYEQYF. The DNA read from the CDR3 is TGCAGTGCTCGACAGGGGCTCTCCTACGAG.

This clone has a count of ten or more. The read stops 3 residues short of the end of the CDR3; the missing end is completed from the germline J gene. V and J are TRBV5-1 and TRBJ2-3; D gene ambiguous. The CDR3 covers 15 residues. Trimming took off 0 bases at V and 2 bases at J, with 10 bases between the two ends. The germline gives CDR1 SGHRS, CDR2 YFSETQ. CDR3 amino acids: CASSLALADTDTQYF. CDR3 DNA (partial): TGCGCCAGCAGCTTGGCCCTCGCGGACACAGATACG.

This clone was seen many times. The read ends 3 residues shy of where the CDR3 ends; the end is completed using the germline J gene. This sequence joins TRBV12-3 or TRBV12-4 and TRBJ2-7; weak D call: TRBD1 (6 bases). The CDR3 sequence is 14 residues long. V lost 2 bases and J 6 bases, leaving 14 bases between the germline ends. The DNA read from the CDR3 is TGTGCCAGCAGTTTAACTTCTCAGGGGCTCGAG. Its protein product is CASSLTSQGLE. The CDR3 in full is CASSLTSQGLEQYF.

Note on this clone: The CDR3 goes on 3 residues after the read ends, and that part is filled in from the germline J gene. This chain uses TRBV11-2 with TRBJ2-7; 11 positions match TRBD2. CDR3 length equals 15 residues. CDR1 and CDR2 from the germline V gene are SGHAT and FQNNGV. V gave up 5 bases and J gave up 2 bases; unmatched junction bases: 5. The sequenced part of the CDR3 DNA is TGTGCCAGCAGCAACCCTAGCGGGAGGACCTACGAG. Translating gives CASSNPSGRTYE. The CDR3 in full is CASSNPSGRTYEQYF.

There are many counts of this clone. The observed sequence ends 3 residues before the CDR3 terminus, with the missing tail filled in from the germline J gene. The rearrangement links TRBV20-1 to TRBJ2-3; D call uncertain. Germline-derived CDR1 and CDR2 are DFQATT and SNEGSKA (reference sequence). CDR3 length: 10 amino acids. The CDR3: CSATQETQYF. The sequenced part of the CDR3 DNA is TGCAGTGCTACACAAGAGACG.

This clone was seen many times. CDR3 sequence: CASSPSSGGYEQYF. The sequenced part of the CDR3 DNA is TGTGCCAGTAGCCCCTCTAGCGGGGGCTACGAG. This chain links TRBV19 with TRBJ2-7, with 10 bases matching TRBD2. Read sequence stops 3 residues before the CDR3 end, and the germline J gene provides the missing end. With V trimmed by 6 bases and J by 3 bases, 5 bases remained unmatched. Germline V CDR1 and CDR2: LNHDA, SQIVND (reference sequence). This CDR3 comprises 14 residues.

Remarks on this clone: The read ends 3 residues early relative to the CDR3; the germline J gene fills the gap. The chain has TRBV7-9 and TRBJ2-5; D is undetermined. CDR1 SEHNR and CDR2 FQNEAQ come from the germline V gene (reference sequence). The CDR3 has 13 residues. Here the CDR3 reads CASSLGFADTQYF. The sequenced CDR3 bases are TGTGCCAGCAGCTTAGGCTTTGCAGATACC.